This T cell receptor (beta chain) was obtained from a study of blood T cell repertoires in COVID-19. Study-wide context: In each case, the material was cDNA or gDNA derived from T cells, B-cell-depleted T cells, or PBMCs.

Germline lookup yields CDR1 MRHNA and CDR2 SNTAGT. V shed 4 bases, J shed 8 bases, and the junction held 4 bases outside the gene matches. The CDR3 runs to 13 residues. The table came from immunoSEQ multiplex PCR; TCRdb's copy has only in-frame clones and leaves some out. The data contain roughly 68,000 clones, about nine tenths of them singletons. Material: peripheral blood. The sequence was obtained from a woman older than 75 with active COVID-19. The genes are TRBV6-4 and TRBJ2-1; 8 bases line up with TRBD2. The CDR3 DNA reads TGTGCCAGCAGTGTCCGGGAGGGTGATGAGCAGTTCTTC. Amino acid sequence: CASSVREGDEQFF.